Following are 20 T cell receptor beta chains from one sample sequenced in a study of blood T cell repertoires in COVID-19. Using immunoSEQ multiplex PCR, the repertoire was profiled, and TCRdb retains in-frame clones only, with some absent. The repertoire holds around 150,000 clones, about 80% seen once, with about 20% in the top ten. Sequenced: peripheral blood. These receptors all come from a woman aged 80 or older with acute or convalescent COVID-19.

This rearrangement joins TRBV7-9 to TRBJ2-1, with D uncertain. V gave up 5 bases and J gave up 0 bases, with 14 bases separating them. This CDR3 has 16 residues. The germline V gene encodes CDR1 SEHNR and CDR2 FQNEAQ (reference sequence). The CDR3 loop is CASSRGFASSYNEQFF. The CDR3 DNA follows: TGTGCCAGCAGCCGCGGTTTCGCCAGCTCCTACAATGAGCAGTTCTTC.

The gene calls are TRBV5-1 and TRBJ2-6; D unclear. Germline V CDR1 and CDR2: SGHRS, YFSETQ. Trimming shortened V by 0 bases and J by 2 bases, and 6 bases separated the two germline ends. This CDR3 comprises 15 residues. The CDR3 here is CASSLVGAGANVLTF. The CDR3 bases are TGCGCCAGCAGCTTGGTAGGAGCTGGGGCCAACGTCCTGACTTTC.

The rearrangement links TRBV5-1 to TRBJ1-1; D not certain. The germline CDR1 and CDR2 sequences are SGHRS and YFSETQ. The CDR3 runs to 15 residues. Trimming took off 1 base at V and 0 bases at J, with 10 bases between the two ends. CDR3 DNA sequence: TGCGCCAGCAGCTTGACGAGCGCAGTGAACACTGAAGCTTTCTTT. Translation: CASSLTSAVNTEAFF.

The chain couples TRBV6-5 to TRBJ1-4; TRBD1 might be the D (5 bases). This CDR3 contains 13 residues. Germline loops: CDR1 MNHEY, CDR2 SVGAGI. Trimming removed 6 bases at V and 8 bases at J, with 13 bases between. In nucleotides, the CDR3 is TGTGCCAGCAGAAGGGGCCAAGGGGAAAAACTGTTTTTT. Encoded protein: CASRRGQGEKLFF.

The chain carries TRBV7-9 and TRBJ1-2; TRBD1 agrees at 11 bases. V gave up 4 bases and J gave up 8 bases; unmatched junction bases: 9. CDR3 size: 15 residues. Germline CDR1 SEHNR, CDR2 FQNEAQ (reference sequence). The CDR3 DNA reads TGTGCCAGCAGCTCCAGGACAGGGGGCGGTCGCGGCTACACCTTC. Amino acids: CASSSRTGGGRGYTF.

The CDR3 spells CASRLGLAGRNEQFF. CDR3 nucleotide sequence: TGTGCCAGCAGATTGGGACTAGCGGGAAGAAATGAGCAGTTCTTC. This rearrangement joins TRBV7-6 to TRBJ2-1, with TRBD2 matching 13 bases. V dropped 6 bases and J dropped 7; count of bases not matched to a gene: 6. Germline V gives CDR1 SGHVS, CDR2 FNYEAQ. The CDR3 length is 15 residues.

The chain has TRBV4-1 and TRBJ2-1; TRBD1 might be the D (6 bases). The V gene lost 0 bases and the J gene lost 4 bases, with 10 bases spanning the gap. Germline lookup yields CDR1 MGHRA and CDR2 YSYEKL. The CDR3 consists of 15 residues. The CDR3 nucleotides are TGCGCCAGCAGCCAAGATCAGGGGAGATACAATGAGCAGTTCTTC. Protein: CASSQDQGRYNEQFF.

This clone was counted a single time. The V call is TRBV4-1, the J call TRBJ2-5; D perhaps matches TRBD1 (5 bases). The V gene lost 3 bases and the J gene lost 5 bases, with 7 bases spanning the gap. CDR1 and CDR2 (germline): MGHRA, YSYEKL. The CDR3 covers 12 residues. For the CDR3, the DNA is TGCGCCAGCAGCCAGGGGCGGGAGACCCAGTACTTC. This codes for CASSQGRETQYF.

This chain joins TRBV18 and TRBJ1-2, with 8 bases fitting TRBD1. The V and J ends lost 3 bases and 4 bases, in that order; junction bases with no gene match: 7. Germline CDR1 is KGHSH and CDR2 is LQKENI. The CDR3 consists of 15 residues. As DNA, the CDR3 is TGTGCCAGCTCACCCTTAGGACAGGGAACCTATGGCTACACCTTC. It yields the protein CASSPLGQGTYGYTF.

The sample holds one count of this clone. This sequence joins TRBV2 and TRBJ2-3, with no clear D. In germline, CDR1 is SNHLY, CDR2 FYNNEI. CDR3 size: 12 residues. Trimming removed 4 bases from V and 2 bases from J, with 4 bases in between. The CDR3 region has the DNA TGTGCCAGCAGTGCTTACACAGATACGCAGTATTTT. Translation: CASSAYTDTQYF.

This clone was seen only once. The V call is TRBV5-1, the J call TRBJ2-4; 8 nucleotides match TRBD1. J was trimmed by 6 bases and V by 4 bases; bases with no gene match: 6. Germline CDR1 reads SGHRS; CDR2 reads YFSETQ. The CDR3 consists of 14 residues. CDR3 sequence reads: CASSPRTGTNIQYF. CDR3 coding DNA: TGCGCCAGCAGCCCCAGGACAGGGACAAACATTCAGTACTTC.

The chain joins TRBV4-3 to TRBJ2-7, with 11 bases matching TRBD2. Per the germline V gene, CDR1 is LGHNA and CDR2 is YSLEER. The CDR3 spans 17 residues. V shed 0 bases and J 2 bases; nucleotides not matched to a gene: 6. The CDR3 region is CASSQDLLAGVAYEQYF. As DNA, the CDR3 is TGCGCCAGCAGCCAAGATTTACTAGCGGGAGTTGCCTACGAGCAGTACTTC.

The V call is TRBV24-1, the J call TRBJ2-1, with 7 bases matching TRBD2. This CDR3 contains 15 residues. Germline CDR1 is KGHDR and CDR2 is SFDVKD. Trimming removed 3 bases from V and 6 bases from J; junction bases left unmatched: 7. As DNA, the CDR3 is TGTGCCACCAGTGATAGCGGGACGAAGGGCAATGAGCAGTTCTTC. It translates to CATSDSGTKGNEQFF.

The rearrangement uses TRBV18 and TRBJ1-4; D is unresolved. Germline V gives CDR1 KGHSH, CDR2 LQKENI. V dropped 4 bases and J dropped 4 bases, with 7 bases sitting between them. The CDR3 is 13 amino acids. The CDR3 DNA follows: TGTGCCAGCTCACGACACTTTAATGAAAAACTGTTTTTT. It is translated as CASSRHFNEKLFF.

V usage is TRBV19 and J usage is TRBJ2-5, with 12 positions matching TRBD2. This CDR3 contains 17 residues. CDR1 and CDR2 (germline): LNHDA, SQIVND (reference sequence). With 3 bases clipped from V and 1 base from J, the junction kept 6 bases outside the gene matches. In DNA, the CDR3 is TGTGCCAGTAGTATTACGGGACTAGCGGGTTCCCAAGAGACCCAGTACTTC. Its protein product is CASSITGLAGSQETQYF.

This chain links TRBV6-2 or TRBV6-3 with TRBJ2-1, with 8 bases that match TRBD2. V dropped 6 bases and J dropped 4; count of bases not matched to a gene: 11. Per germline, CDR1 MNHEY and CDR2 SVGEGT. There are 16 residues in the CDR3. As DNA, the CDR3 is TGTGCCAGCAGCCCCCGCGGGAGGACCACATACAATGAGCAGTTCTTC. Translation: CASSPRGRTTYNEQFF.

The rearrangement uses TRBV2 and TRBJ2-1, with TRBD2 matching over 7 bases. V dropped 7 bases and J dropped 3; count of bases not matched to a gene: 9. There are 15 residues in the CDR3. The germline V gene encodes CDR1 SNHLY and CDR2 FYNNEI. DNA of the CDR3: TGTGCCAGCAACGCACGGGCTAGCGGCTACAATGAGCAGTTCTTC. Amino acids: CASNARASGYNEQFF. The entire variable domain, with the rest obtained from reference TRBV2 and TRBJ2-1, is as follows: EPEVTQTPSHQVTQMGQEVILRCVPISNHLYFYWYRQILGQKVEFLVSFYNNEISEKSEIFDDQFSVERPDGSNFTLKIRSTKLEDSAMYFCASNARASGYNEQFFGPGTRLTVL.

The V and J genes are TRBV19 and TRBJ1-2; D is unclear. This CDR3 is 16 amino acids long. Germline V CDR1 and CDR2: LNHDA, SQIVND (reference sequence). Trimming removed 3 bases at V and 8 bases at J, with 22 bases between. The DNA for the CDR3 is TGTGCCAGTAGTATTCAGGCAGGAATGGGAGTTGGAGGCTACACCTTC. Protein sequence: CASSIQAGMGVGGYTF.

The DNA for the CDR3 is TGCGCCAGCAGCCAAGGGGCGGGAGTGGGGAGTGGGAGTCGCTCCTACGAGCAGTACTTC. It codes for CASSQGAGVGSGSRSYEQYF. The chain has TRBV4-1 and TRBJ2-7, with 7 bases that match TRBD2. Germline CDR1 and CDR2: MGHRA and YSYEKL. After removal of 1 base from V and 0 bases from J, the junction contained 18 bases not matched to a gene. The CDR3 runs 20 residues.

This chain links TRBV2 with TRBJ2-6, with D tentatively TRBD1 (5 bases). CDR3 length: 17 amino acids. Germline CDR1 SNHLY, CDR2 FYNNEI. V was trimmed by 4 bases and J by 1 base, leaving 14 bases between them. CDR3 region: CASSAAGSRSGANVLTF. CDR3 DNA sequence: TGTGCCAGCAGTGCCGCAGGGTCCCGTTCTGGGGCCAACGTCCTGACTTTC.